The 3 T cell receptor beta chains reported below all come from one sample, sequenced in a study of brain T cells in children with intractable seizures. Here immunoSEQ multiplex PCR was the method, and the copy in TCRdb shows in-frame clones only, minus some. The sample has about 350,000 clones, over 90% seen once. Time point denoted: blood from clinic visit 5 months post-surgery; TSC patient then seizure free. The sequenced sample was peripheral blood, obtained approximately 5 months after surgery. Every receptor here comes from a boy less than two years old with tuberous sclerosis and intractable seizures.

The gene calls are TRBV2 and TRBJ2-1; the D is unclear. V was clipped by 6 bases and J by 6 bases, with 18 bases between them. There are 15 residues in the CDR3. Per the germline V gene, CDR1 is SNHLY and CDR2 is FYNNEI. The CDR3 protein is CASSDPLNWGNEQFF. The CDR3, as DNA: TGTGCCAGCAGCGATCCATTAAACTGGGGCAATGAGCAGTTCTTC.

This clone was recorded a few times. The chain carries TRBV2 and TRBJ1-5; D gene unclear. The CDR3 consists of 16 residues. The germline gives CDR1 SNHLY, CDR2 FYNNEI. V was trimmed by 0 bases and J by 9 bases, leaving 18 bases between them. The CDR3 is CASSEALESAQRPQHF. In nucleotides, the CDR3 is TGTGCCAGCAGTGAAGCGCTGGAGTCGGCCCAGAGGCCCCAGCATTTT.

This rearrangement joins TRBV6-1 to TRBJ2-1, with D possibly matching TRBD1 (6 bases). Trimming left V 0 bases short and J 9 bases short, with 12 bases between. This CDR3 has 14 residues. Germline-derived CDR1 and CDR2 are MNHNS and SASEGT. For the CDR3, the DNA is TGTGCCAGCAGTGAAGCTTGGGGGCGAGGTGAGCAGTTCTTC. Translated: CASSEAWGRGEQFF.